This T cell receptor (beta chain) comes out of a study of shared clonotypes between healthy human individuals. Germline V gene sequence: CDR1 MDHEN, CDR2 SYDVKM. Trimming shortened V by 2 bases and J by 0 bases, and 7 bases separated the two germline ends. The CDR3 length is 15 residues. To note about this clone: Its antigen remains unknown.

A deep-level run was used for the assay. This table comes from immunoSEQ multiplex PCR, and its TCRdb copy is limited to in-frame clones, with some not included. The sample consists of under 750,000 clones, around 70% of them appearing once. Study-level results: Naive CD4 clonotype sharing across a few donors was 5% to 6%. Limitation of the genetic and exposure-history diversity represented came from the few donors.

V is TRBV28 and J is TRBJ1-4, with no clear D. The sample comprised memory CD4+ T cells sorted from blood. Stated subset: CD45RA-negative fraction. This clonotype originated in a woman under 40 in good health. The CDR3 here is CASSLPRATNEKLFF. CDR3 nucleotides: TGTGCCAGCAGTTTACCCAGAGCAACTAATGAAAAACTGTTTTTT.